Following are 16 T cell receptor beta chains from one sample sequenced in a study of T cell responses to AZD1222 COVID-19 vaccine. Produced via immunoSEQ multiplex PCR; TCRdb's table is partial and in-frame only. The sample contains fewer than 150,000 clones, approximately 90% of which appear only once. The sequenced sample was peripheral blood, obtained on day 0 of AZD1222 vaccination. These receptors all come from an adult in good health.

This sequence joins TRBV27 and TRBJ2-1; 8 nucleotides align to TRBD2. With 4 bases clipped from V and 9 bases from J, the junction kept 11 bases outside the gene matches. Looked up from germline, CDR1 is MNHEY and CDR2 is SMNVEV (reference sequence). This CDR3 is built from 15 residues. CDR3 nucleotides: TGTGCCAGCAGTTCCGGAAGCGGGAGAGGGACTGAGCAGTTCTTC. Translation gives CASSSGSGRGTEQFF.

The gene calls are TRBV18 and TRBJ1-4; D might be TRBD1 (6 bases). This CDR3 comprises 14 residues. Germline values: CDR1 KGHSH, CDR2 LQKENI. V was pared by 2 bases and J by 10 bases, with 14 bases between. The chain's CDR3 is CASSPAGAFRKLFF. CDR3 nucleotides: TGTGCCAGCTCACCAGCAGGGGCCTTTCGAAAACTGTTTTTT.

The gene calls are TRBV19 and TRBJ2-3, with unresolved D. From germline, CDR1 is LNHDA and CDR2 SQIVND (reference sequence). The ends were cut back, 3 bases at V and 7 bases at J, with 17 bases in the middle. This CDR3 comprises 15 residues. The CDR3 loop is CASSMGNAEVNTQYF. In DNA form, the CDR3 reads TGTGCCAGTAGTATGGGTAATGCTGAGGTGAATACGCAGTATTTT.

The V gene is TRBV6-6, the J gene TRBJ1-1, with TRBD1 matching over 7 bases. From germline, CDR1 is MNHNY and CDR2 SVGAGI (reference sequence). V shed 6 bases and J 2 bases; nucleotides not matched to a gene: 6. The length of the CDR3 is 14 residues. This CDR3 is CASRLTGQNTEAFF. CDR3 DNA: TGTGCCAGCAGGCTGACAGGGCAAAACACTGAAGCTTTCTTT.

The count of this clone is one. The chain joins TRBV19 to TRBJ1-5; D possibly corresponds to TRBD1 (6 bases). Trimming took 2 bases from V and 1 from J, leaving 12 bases between them. In germline, CDR1 is LNHDA, CDR2 SQIVND (reference sequence). The CDR3 covers 16 residues. CDR3 in DNA: TGTGCCAGTAGTATATCAGGGGTTCAGAGCAATCAGCCCCAGCATTTT. Protein product: CASSISGVQSNQPQHF.

The genes are TRBV9 and TRBJ2-2; D is tentatively TRBD1 or TRBD2 (5 bases each). This CDR3 is 15 amino acids long. Germline CDR1 SGDLS, CDR2 YYNGEE. V was cut by 0 bases and J by 1 base, with 7 bases left in between. CDR3 nucleotides: TGTGCCAGCAGCGTAGGGGACCTGAACACCGGGGAGCTGTTTTTT. It specifies CASSVGDLNTGELFF.

The V and J genes are TRBV15 and TRBJ1-5; 10 nucleotides line up with TRBD1. The trim removed 5 bases at V and 5 bases at J, leaving 6 bases unmatched. The CDR3 runs 15 residues. Germline lookup yields CDR1 LNHNV and CDR2 YYDKDF (reference sequence). The CDR3 DNA sequence: TGTGCCACCAGCCTGGACAGGGGGAGCGATCAGCCCCAGCATTTT. Its translation: CATSLDRGSDQPQHF.

In DNA, the CDR3 is TGTGCCAGCAGCGCCAGGTCGATAGCGGGAGACATCACAGATACGCAGTATTTT. Amino acids: CASSARSIAGDITDTQYF. The V gene is TRBV9, the J gene TRBJ2-3; 9 bases agree with TRBD2. The CDR3 totals 18 residues. V shed 3 bases, J shed 2 bases, and the junction held 13 bases outside the gene matches. The germline V gene encodes CDR1 SGDLS and CDR2 YYNGEE.

This clone came up a few times. This sequence joins TRBV5-6 and TRBJ2-5, with 13 nucleotides matching TRBD2. CDR3 length: 15 amino acids. CDR1 SGHDT and CDR2 YYEEEE come from the germline V gene. The junction had 2 bases not matched to a gene; V was cut back by 4 bases and J by 2 bases. CDR3 region: CASSLGLAGQETQYF. The CDR3 coding sequence is TGTGCCAGCAGCCTGGGACTAGCGGGACAAGAGACCCAGTACTTC.

The rearrangement uses TRBV2 and TRBJ1-4; no definite D call. Germline V CDR1 and CDR2: SNHLY, FYNNEI. Trimming took 3 bases from V and 10 from J, leaving 9 bases between them. This CDR3 spans 12 amino acids. The CDR3 DNA is TGTGCCAGCAGTGACCGACCGGGAAAACTGTTTTTT. It yields the protein CASSDRPGKLFF.

The chain uses TRBV3-1 (or the pseudogene TRBV3-2) and TRBJ1-2, with D perhaps TRBD1 (5 bases). Germline loops: CDR1 LGHDT, CDR2 YNNKEL (reference sequence). This CDR3 spans 14 amino acids. Deletions cut 1 base from V and 8 bases from J, with 14 bases between. The CDR3 is CASSQAWGGRGYTF. In DNA, the CDR3 is TGTGCCAGCAGCCAAGCGTGGGGGGGACGCGGCTACACCTTC.

The chain joins TRBV27 to TRBJ2-3; D unclear. Trimming took 1 base from V and 5 from J, leaving 4 bases between them. Looked up from germline, CDR1 is MNHEY and CDR2 is SMNVEV (reference sequence). The CDR3 covers 12 residues. CDR3: CASSLWGDTQYF. The CDR3 coding sequence is TGTGCCAGCAGTTTATGGGGAGATACGCAGTATTTT.

The rearrangement links TRBV11-3 to TRBJ2-5, with 8 bases matching TRBD1. Germline loops: CDR1 SGHNT, CDR2 YENEEA. This CDR3 is 15 amino acids long. V gave up 3 bases and J gave up 3 bases; unmatched junction bases: 6. The CDR3 protein is CASSFNRGTEETQYF. CDR3 sequence (DNA): TGTGCCAGCAGCTTCAACAGGGGGACTGAAGAGACCCAGTACTTC.

CDR3 nucleotides: TGTGCCAGCAGCTTAGATACGACCAACACTGAAGCTTTCTTT. Its protein product is CASSLDTTNTEAFF. The rearrangement uses TRBV11-3 and TRBJ1-1; D is undetermined. Trimming shortened V by 0 bases and J by 2 bases, and 7 bases separated the two germline ends. The germline V gene has CDR1 SGHNT and CDR2 YENEEA. This CDR3 comprises 14 residues.

The gene calls are TRBV11-2 and TRBJ2-3; unclear D gene. V dropped 5 bases and J dropped 2 bases, with 11 bases sitting between them. This CDR3 contains 14 residues. Looked up from germline, CDR1 is SGHAT and CDR2 is FQNNGV. CDR3: CASSPQPYTDTQYF. CDR3 bases: TGTGCCAGCAGCCCACAGCCGTACACAGATACGCAGTATTTT.

This clone has more than one count but fewer than ten. V and J are TRBV6-5 and TRBJ1-3, with D possibly being TRBD1 (6 bases). The CDR3 loop spans 13 amino acids. Trimming stripped 6 bases from V and 3 bases from J, with 9 bases between. CDR1 and CDR2 from the germline V gene are MNHEY and SVGAGI. As DNA, the CDR3 is TGTGCCAGCAGCAGGGGCAATGGAAACACCATATATTTT. It is translated as CASSRGNGNTIYF.